A single sample is the source of the 8 T cell receptor beta chains below, sequenced in a study of shared clonotypes between healthy human individuals. Clones were read by immunoSEQ multiplex PCR, and TCRdb kept only the in-frame ones, dropping some. This sample has over 2 million clones, with roughly 95% found just once. Material for sequencing was naive CD4+ T cells sorted from blood. Subset given: CD45RA+ positively selected. These receptors all come from a man between 18 and 35 years old in good health.

V and J are TRBV6-5 and TRBJ2-1, with TRBD2 matching 13 bases. Germline V lookup: CDR1 MNHEY, CDR2 SVGAGI. V lost 3 bases, J lost 7 bases, and 6 bases stayed unmatched. This CDR3 spans 16 amino acids. The chain's CDR3 is CASSYSGLAGSNEQFF. The CDR3 DNA reads TGTGCCAGCAGTTATTCGGGACTAGCGGGGTCTAATGAGCAGTTCTTC.

DNA of the CDR3: TGTGCCTGGGCCATTAGCGGGAGGGGAGAGACCCAGTACTTC. Translating gives CAWAISGRGETQYF. The chain recombines TRBV30 with TRBJ2-5, with 11 positions matching TRBD2. Trimming cost V 5 bases and J 4 bases; bases outside gene matches: 6. The CDR3 extends over 14 amino acids. CDR1 is GTSNPN, CDR2 SVGIG, per germline (reference sequence). Complete variable domain (other parts from reference TRBV30 and TRBJ2-5): SQTIHQWPATLVQPVGSPLSLECTVEGTSNPNLYWYRQAAGRGLQLLFYSVGIGQISSEVPQNLSASRPQDRQFILSSKKLLLSDSGFYLCAWAISGRGETQYFGPGTRLLVL.

The rearrangement links TRBV4-1 to TRBJ2-1, with 13 bases fitting TRBD2. V trimming: 3 bases; J trimming: 9 bases; junction bases outside the gene matches: 8. Germline V gene sequence: CDR1 MGHRA, CDR2 YSYEKL. The CDR3 is 16 residues long. The CDR3 nucleotides are TGCGCCAGCAGCCAGCACACTAGCGGGGGGGTCGGTGAGCAGTTCTTC. It codes for CASSQHTSGGVGEQFF.

The chain combines TRBV10-3 with TRBJ2-1; D is unresolved. The germline V gene encodes CDR1 ENHRY and CDR2 SYGVKD. V was cut by 4 bases and J by 0 bases, with 13 bases left in between. The CDR3 has 16 amino acids. CDR3: CAISAPLVSSYNEQFF. The CDR3, as DNA: TGTGCCATCAGTGCCCCGCTAGTGAGCTCCTACAATGAGCAGTTCTTC.

The chain carries TRBV6-5 and TRBJ1-6; D is undetermined. CDR3 length: 15 residues. V shed 2 bases and J shed 5 bases, with 10 bases lying between them. Germline V gene lookup returns CDR1 MNHEY and CDR2 SVGAGI. The CDR3 nucleotides read TGTGCCAGCAGTTACGACGGGGTGGATAATTCACCCCTCCACTTT. This encodes CASSYDGVDNSPLHF.

The V call is TRBV15, the J call TRBJ1-2; TRBD1 matches 7 bases. CDR3 size: 15 residues. Germline V gene data show CDR1 as LNHNV and CDR2 as YYDKDF (reference sequence). The trim removed 0 bases at V and 4 bases at J, leaving 5 bases unmatched. The DNA for the CDR3 is TGTGCCACCAGCAGAGAAACAGGGGCGCCCTATGGCTACACCTTC. Translation gives CATSRETGAPYGYTF.

The chain has TRBV5-3 and TRBJ2-5; D may be TRBD1 (7 bases). TRBV5-3 falls under the ORF class, with uncertain function. V was pared by 8 bases and J by 9 bases, with 11 bases between. The CDR3 covers 10 residues. The CDR3 protein is CARPRGAQYF. The CDR3 region has the DNA TGTGCCAGGCCCAGGGGGGCCCAGTACTTC.

The CDR3 reads CASSFKDNSPLHF. The CDR3, as DNA: TGTGCCAGCAGCTTCAAAGATAATTCACCCCTCCACTTT. The J gene is TRBJ1-6, the V gene TRBV5-4; D gene unclear. The V gene lost 2 bases and the J gene lost 5 bases, with 5 bases spanning the gap. The CDR3 extends over 13 amino acids. The germline CDR1 and CDR2 sequences are SGHNT and YYREEE (reference sequence).